The clone carrying this T cell receptor (beta chain) was counted between two and nine times. The sample's time point: patch test 1, 2 weeks after DPC sensitization. Sample treatment: therapeutic diphenylcyclopropenone sensitization with weekly scalp DPC. Blood draws came first, before each patch test. Each donor was an alopecia patient between 18 and 70 years of age who qualified for DPC. Per the germline V gene, CDR1 is LGHDT and CDR2 is YNNKEL (reference sequence). After removal of 3 bases from V and 10 bases from J, the junction contained 4 bases not matched to a gene. The CDR3 spans 14 residues. The record originates from a study of human T cells and chemical hapten exposure. Using its own MiXCR run on the RACE reads, TCRdb lists one record per CDR3 protein. The profile shows about 81,000 distinct CDR3 sequences, approximately 8% of them singletons.

The chain links TRBV3-1 to TRBJ1-6, with 9 positions matching TRBD1. This clonotype was obtained from a woman in her twenties or thirties with alopecia areata. Some clones in this sample may be carry-over from other donors' samples. The sample in question was whole blood, obtained in connection with sensitization to the hapten diphenylcyclopropenone (DPC). CDR3 amino acids: CASSQGQGHSPLHF. In DNA form, the CDR3 reads TGTGCCAGCAGCCAGGGACAGGGCCACTCACCCCTCCACTTT.